A selection of T cell receptor beta chains follows, all from one sample in a study of blood T cell repertoires in COVID-19. Produced via immunoSEQ multiplex PCR; TCRdb's table is partial and in-frame only. The sample shows some 88,000 clones, more than 70% of them seen only once. The specimen was peripheral blood. These receptors all come from a woman aged 70-85 years with acute or convalescent COVID-19. Both conserved end residues are part of each CDR3. The order of the fields is V gene, clone size, D gene, J gene, CDR3 DNA, CDR3 protein. D genes are given only for firm matches. A clone size is listed for some rows: how often the clone was seen (once, few, many), or a class if it is expanded.

V gene: TRBV19
clone size: NA
D gene: NA
J gene: TRBJ2-3
CDR3 DNA: TGTGCCAGTAGTATAGCCAGCGGGTCTAGCACAGATACGCAGTATTTT
CDR3 protein: CASSIASGSSTDTQYF

V gene: TRBV3-1/TRBV3-2
clone size: NA
D gene: TRBD2
J gene: TRBJ2-3
CDR3 DNA: TGTGCCAGCAGCCAAGGACGGACTAGCGGGGCCTATCACACAGATACGCAGTATTTT
CDR3 protein: CASSQGRTSGAYHTDTQYF

V gene: TRBV6-5
clone size: NA
D gene: NA
J gene: TRBJ1-2
CDR3 DNA: TGTGCCAGCAGTTACCGGCGGGGATCGGGTGGCTACACCTTC
CDR3 protein: CASSYRRGSGGYTF

V gene: TRBV7-9
clone size: NA
D gene: TRBD2
J gene: TRBJ2-5
CDR3 DNA: TGTGCCAGCAGCCTAGGTGCTAGCGGGAGGGCCTTGGAGACCCAGTACTTC
CDR3 protein: CASSLGASGRALETQYF

V gene: TRBV3-1/TRBV3-2
clone size: NA
D gene: TRBD1
J gene: TRBJ1-2
CDR3 DNA: TGTGCCAGCAGCCAAGACTTAACAGGGGTTTACTATGGCTACACCTTC
CDR3 protein: CASSQDLTGVYYGYTF

V gene: TRBV20-1
clone size: NA
D gene: TRBD2
J gene: TRBJ2-5
CDR3 DNA: TGCAGTGCTAGTCTAGCGGGGGGCCGCTACCAAGAGACCCAGTACTTC
CDR3 protein: CSASLAGGRYQETQYF

V gene: TRBV5-6
clone size: NA
D gene: NA
J gene: TRBJ2-2
CDR3 DNA: TGTGCCAGCAGCTTGCCTCGTCCGGACACCGGGGAGCTGTTTTTT
CDR3 protein: CASSLPRPDTGELFF

V gene: TRBV18
clone size: NA
D gene: TRBD1
J gene: TRBJ1-4
CDR3 DNA: TGTGCCAGCTCAAGTTATACAACCTTACAGGGGGCTCGAGAAAAACTGTTTTTT
CDR3 protein: CASSSYTTLQGAREKLFF

V gene: TRBV4-2
clone size: NA
D gene: TRBD2
J gene: TRBJ2-3
CDR3 DNA: TGTGCCAGCAGCCAAGACGAGTATAGCGGGGGGGCCGCAGATACGCAGTATTTT
CDR3 protein: CASSQDEYSGGAADTQYF

V gene: TRBV6-6
clone size: NA
D gene: TRBD1
J gene: TRBJ2-5
CDR3 DNA: TGTGCCAGCAGAACGGCAGGGGGCAGGACCCAGTACTTC
CDR3 protein: CASRTAGGRTQYF

V gene: TRBV7-9
clone size: once
D gene: NA
J gene: TRBJ1-6
CDR3 DNA: TGTGCCAGCAGCTTAGCACAGGGAGATAATTCACCCCTCCACTTT
CDR3 protein: CASSLAQGDNSPLHF

V gene: TRBV19
clone size: NA
D gene: TRBD1
J gene: TRBJ1-6
CDR3 DNA: TGTGCCAGTAGGGTCGAGGGGGCCTCTGGTTCACCCCTCCACTTT
CDR3 protein: CASRVEGASGSPLHF

V gene: TRBV11-1
clone size: NA
D gene: TRBD1
J gene: TRBJ1-1
CDR3 DNA: TGTGCCAGCAGCCCAGACAGGGGGGGGCGTGGGACTGAAGCTTTCTTT
CDR3 protein: CASSPDRGGRGTEAFF

V gene: TRBV3-1/TRBV3-2
clone size: NA
D gene: NA
J gene: TRBJ2-1
CDR3 DNA: TGTGCCAGCAGCCAAGATTGTGGCAGGGAGGCAATCTGGGAGCAGTTCTTC
CDR3 protein: CASSQDCGREAIWEQFF

V gene: TRBV6-2/TRBV6-3
clone size: NA
D gene: NA
J gene: TRBJ2-3
CDR3 DNA: TGTGCCAGCAGCCCCTCACTGGGACTCGCGTACGATACGCAGTATTTT
CDR3 protein: CASSPSLGLAYDTQYF

V gene: TRBV6-1
clone size: NA
D gene: NA
J gene: TRBJ2-2
CDR3 DNA: TGTGCCAGCAGTGAAGCGCGGAGCACGAACACCGGGGAGCTGTTTTTT
CDR3 protein: CASSEARSTNTGELFF

V gene: TRBV6-5
clone size: NA
D gene: TRBD2
J gene: TRBJ2-3
CDR3 DNA: TGTGCCAGCAGCGACGGACTAGTGAGCACAGATACGCAGTATTTT
CDR3 protein: CASSDGLVSTDTQYF

V gene: TRBV15
clone size: NA
D gene: TRBD1
J gene: TRBJ1-3
CDR3 DNA: TGTGCCACCAGCAGGGGACAGGCCTCTGGAAACACCATATATTTT
CDR3 protein: CATSRGQASGNTIYF

V gene: TRBV7-2
clone size: NA
D gene: NA
J gene: TRBJ1-4
CDR3 DNA: TGTGCCAGCAGACAGAATACTTTAGCAACTAATGAAAAACTGTTTTTT
CDR3 protein: CASRQNTLATNEKLFF

V gene: TRBV28
clone size: NA
D gene: TRBD2
J gene: TRBJ2-3
CDR3 DNA: TGTGCCAGCCTCGGACTAGCGGGCACAGATACGCAGTATTTT
CDR3 protein: CASLGLAGTDTQYF

V gene: TRBV18
clone size: NA
D gene: NA
J gene: TRBJ1-2
CDR3 DNA: TGTGCCAGCTCACCTGCTGACAGGAGCTATGGCTACACCTTC
CDR3 protein: CASSPADRSYGYTF

V gene: TRBV29-1
clone size: few
D gene: TRBD1
J gene: TRBJ1-1
CDR3 DNA: TGCAGCGTTGCCCGGGACAGTGAAGCTTTCTTT
CDR3 protein: CSVARDSEAFF

V gene: TRBV11-2
clone size: NA
D gene: TRBD1
J gene: TRBJ1-5
CDR3 DNA: TGTGCCAGCAGCTTAGGAACAGGGGTTCAGCCCCAGCATTTT
CDR3 protein: CASSLGTGVQPQHF

V gene: TRBV5-1
clone size: NA
D gene: NA
J gene: TRBJ1-5
CDR3 DNA: TGCGCCAGCAGCCCACGGGGAGGCAATCAGCCCCAGCATTTT
CDR3 protein: CASSPRGGNQPQHF

V gene: TRBV6-5
clone size: NA
D gene: NA
J gene: TRBJ1-5
CDR3 DNA: TGTGCCAGCAGTTACTCGAACAGCCAGCCCCAGCATTTT
CDR3 protein: CASSYSNSQPQHF

V gene: TRBV5-6
clone size: NA
D gene: NA
J gene: TRBJ1-5
CDR3 DNA: TGTGCCAGCAGCTCGACAGCCTTGGGGTCCCAGCATTTT
CDR3 protein: CASSSTALGSQHF

V gene: TRBV4-1
clone size: NA
D gene: NA
J gene: TRBJ2-3
CDR3 DNA: TGCGCCAGCAGCCAAGATGGGGCCCGGGGGGCGACAGATACGCAGTATTTT
CDR3 protein: CASSQDGARGATDTQYF

V gene: TRBV9
clone size: NA
D gene: NA
J gene: TRBJ1-4
CDR3 DNA: TGTGCCAGCAGCGTAGGTGGGACTCTTAATGAAAAACTGTTTTTT
CDR3 protein: CASSVGGTLNEKLFF

V gene: TRBV9
clone size: NA
D gene: TRBD1
J gene: TRBJ1-2
CDR3 DNA: TGTGCCAGCAGCCCCGAGGGGGCCCCCTATGGCTACACCTTC
CDR3 protein: CASSPEGAPYGYTF

V gene: TRBV27
clone size: once
D gene: NA
J gene: TRBJ1-1
CDR3 DNA: TGTGCCAGCAGTTTATCTTTCTCCAACACTGAAGCTTTCTTT
CDR3 protein: CASSLSFSNTEAFF

V gene: TRBV5-1
clone size: NA
D gene: NA
J gene: TRBJ2-2
CDR3 DNA: TGCGCCAGCAGCGGTAAAACAGGAGGGACCGGGGAGCTGTTTTTT
CDR3 protein: CASSGKTGGTGELFF